This T cell receptor (beta chain) was identified during a study of cytomegalovirus exposure and HLA in healthy donors. The PCR used 60 Vbeta and 13 Jbeta primers. Sequencing was performed with immunoSEQ multiplex PCR; in TCRdb, only in-frame clones are kept and a portion is missing. The profile shows around 130,000 clones, around 81% of them singletons. Per the germline V gene, CDR1 is MGHRA and CDR2 is YSYEKL. The CDR3 extends over 17 amino acids. V lost 1 base and J lost 7; bases outside the gene matches: 15. The source is a woman between 50 and 59 years old in good health and CMV-seronegative. Sequenced input: PBMCs. The rearrangement joins TRBV4-1 to TRBJ1-1, with TRBD1 identical over 7 bases. The CDR3: CASSQVLGTRGVVEAFF. CDR3 nucleotide sequence: TGCGCCAGCAGCCAAGTCTTAGGGACCAGGGGGGTTGTTGAAGCTTTCTTT.